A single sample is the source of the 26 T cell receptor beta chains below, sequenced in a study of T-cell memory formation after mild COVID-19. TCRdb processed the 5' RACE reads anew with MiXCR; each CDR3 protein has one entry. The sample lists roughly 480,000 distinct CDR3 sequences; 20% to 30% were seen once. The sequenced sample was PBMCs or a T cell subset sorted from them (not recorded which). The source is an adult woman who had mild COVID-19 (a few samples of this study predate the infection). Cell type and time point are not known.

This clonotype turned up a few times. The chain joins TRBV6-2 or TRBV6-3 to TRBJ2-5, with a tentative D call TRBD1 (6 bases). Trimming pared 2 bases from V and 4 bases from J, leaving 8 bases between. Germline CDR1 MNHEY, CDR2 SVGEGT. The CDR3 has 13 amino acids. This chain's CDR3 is CASSYRTVETQYF. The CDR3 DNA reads TGTGCCAGCAGTTACCGGACAGTAGAGACCCAGTACTTC.

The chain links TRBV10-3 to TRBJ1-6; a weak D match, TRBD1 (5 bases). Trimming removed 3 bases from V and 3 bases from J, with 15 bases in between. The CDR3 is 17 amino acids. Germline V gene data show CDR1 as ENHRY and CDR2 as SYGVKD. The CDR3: CAISDLGQQIYNSPLHF. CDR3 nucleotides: TGTGCCATCAGTGATTTGGGGCAGCAAATCTATAATTCACCCCTCCACTTT.

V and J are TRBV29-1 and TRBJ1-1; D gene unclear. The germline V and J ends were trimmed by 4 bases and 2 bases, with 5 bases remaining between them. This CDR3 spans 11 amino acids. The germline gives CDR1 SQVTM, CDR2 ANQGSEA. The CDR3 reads CSVVGNTEAFF. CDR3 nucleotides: TGCAGCGTTGTAGGTAACACTGAAGCTTTCTTT.

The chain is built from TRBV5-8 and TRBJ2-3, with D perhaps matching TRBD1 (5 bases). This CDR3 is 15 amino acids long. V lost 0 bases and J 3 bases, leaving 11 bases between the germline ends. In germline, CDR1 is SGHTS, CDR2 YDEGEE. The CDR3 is CASSLGQGMTDTQYF. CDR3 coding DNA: TGTGCCAGCAGCTTGGGCCAGGGTATGACAGATACGCAGTATTTT.

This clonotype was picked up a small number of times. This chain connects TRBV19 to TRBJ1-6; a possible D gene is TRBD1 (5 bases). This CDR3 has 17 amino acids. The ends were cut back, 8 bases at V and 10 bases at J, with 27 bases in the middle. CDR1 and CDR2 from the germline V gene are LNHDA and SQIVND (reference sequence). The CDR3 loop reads CASSSITGPGSYSPLHF. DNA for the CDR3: TGTGCCAGTTCGTCTATTACGGGTCCAGGGTCGTACTCACCCCTCCACTTT.

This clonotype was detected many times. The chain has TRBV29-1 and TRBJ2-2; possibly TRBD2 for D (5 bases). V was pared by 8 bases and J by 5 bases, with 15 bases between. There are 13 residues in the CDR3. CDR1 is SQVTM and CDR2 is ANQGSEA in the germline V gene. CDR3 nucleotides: TGCAGCTATCGGGAAGGTAGTACCGGGGAGCTGTTTTTT. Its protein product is CSYREGSTGELFF.

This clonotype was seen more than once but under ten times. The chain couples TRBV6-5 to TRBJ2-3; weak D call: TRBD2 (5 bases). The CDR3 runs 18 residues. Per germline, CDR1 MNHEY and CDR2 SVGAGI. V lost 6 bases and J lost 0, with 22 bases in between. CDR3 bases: TGTGCCAGCAGCCGACTCACTCTAGCAGACACTAGCACAGATACGCAGTATTTT. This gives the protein CASSRLTLADTSTDTQYF.

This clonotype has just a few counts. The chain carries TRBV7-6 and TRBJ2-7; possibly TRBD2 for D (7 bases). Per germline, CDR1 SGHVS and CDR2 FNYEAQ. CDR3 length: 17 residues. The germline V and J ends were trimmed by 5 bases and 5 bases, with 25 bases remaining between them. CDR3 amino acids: CASSSRGRGGPWNEQYF. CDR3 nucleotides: TGTGCCAGCAGCAGCCGGGGGCGGGGAGGGCCCTGGAACGAGCAGTACTTC.

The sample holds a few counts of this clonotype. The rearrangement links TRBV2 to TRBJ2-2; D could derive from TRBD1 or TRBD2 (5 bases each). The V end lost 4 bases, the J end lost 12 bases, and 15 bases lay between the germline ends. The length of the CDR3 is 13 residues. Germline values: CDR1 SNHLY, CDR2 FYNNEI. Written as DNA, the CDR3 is TGTGCCAGCAGTGCCCGGGACGGATTAAAGCTGTTTTTT. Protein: CASSARDGLKLFF.

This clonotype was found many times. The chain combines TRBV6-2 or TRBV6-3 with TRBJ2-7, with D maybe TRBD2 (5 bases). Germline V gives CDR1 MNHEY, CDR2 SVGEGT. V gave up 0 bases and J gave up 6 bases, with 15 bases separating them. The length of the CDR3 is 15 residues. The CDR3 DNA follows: TGTGCCAGCAGTTACTCTAGCGAGGGAAGCGTCGAGCAGTACTTC. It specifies CASSYSSEGSVEQYF.

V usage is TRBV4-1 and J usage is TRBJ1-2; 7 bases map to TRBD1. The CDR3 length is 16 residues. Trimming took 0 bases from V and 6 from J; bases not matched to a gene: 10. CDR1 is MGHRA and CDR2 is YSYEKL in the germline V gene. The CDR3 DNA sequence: TGCGCCAGCAGCCAAGATCGTCGGGACAGACTCCATGGCTACACCTTC. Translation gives CASSQDRRDRLHGYTF.

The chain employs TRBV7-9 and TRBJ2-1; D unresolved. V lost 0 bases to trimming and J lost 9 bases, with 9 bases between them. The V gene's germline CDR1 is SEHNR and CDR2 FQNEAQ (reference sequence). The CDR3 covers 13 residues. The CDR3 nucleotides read TGTGCCAGCAGCTTAGCGCTGAGTGTTGAGCAGTTCTTC. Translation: CASSLALSVEQFF.

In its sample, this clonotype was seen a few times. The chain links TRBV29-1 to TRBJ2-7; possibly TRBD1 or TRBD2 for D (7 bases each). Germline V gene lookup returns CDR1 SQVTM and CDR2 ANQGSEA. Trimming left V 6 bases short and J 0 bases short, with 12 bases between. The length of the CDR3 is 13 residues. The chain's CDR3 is CSVGRGLSYEQYF. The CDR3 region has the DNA TGCAGCGTAGGGAGGGGGCTCTCCTACGAGCAGTACTTC.

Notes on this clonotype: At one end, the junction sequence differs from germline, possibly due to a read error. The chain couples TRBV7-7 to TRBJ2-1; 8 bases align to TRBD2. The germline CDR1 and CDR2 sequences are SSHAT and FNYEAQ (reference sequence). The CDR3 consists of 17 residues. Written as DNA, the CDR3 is TGTGCTAGCAGCTTAGCGGGGTGGGAGACAGGCTACAATGAGCAGTTCTTC. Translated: CASSLAGWETGYNEQFF.

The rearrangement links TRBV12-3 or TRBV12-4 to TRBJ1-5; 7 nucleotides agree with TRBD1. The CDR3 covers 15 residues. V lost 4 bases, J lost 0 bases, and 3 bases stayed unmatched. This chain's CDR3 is CASSSAGGSNQPQHF. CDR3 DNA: TGTGCCAGCAGTTCGGCAGGGGGTAGCAATCAGCCCCAGCATTTT.

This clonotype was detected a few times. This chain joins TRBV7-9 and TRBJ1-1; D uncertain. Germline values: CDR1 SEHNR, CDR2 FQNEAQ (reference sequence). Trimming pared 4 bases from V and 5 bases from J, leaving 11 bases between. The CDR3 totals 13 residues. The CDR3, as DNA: TGTGCCAGCAGCTCCCCTCTAGGGACTGAAGCTTTCTTT. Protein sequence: CASSSPLGTEAFF.

CDR3 sequence (DNA): TGTGCCAGCAGCTTAGGAGCCGTCTCTGAGCAGTTCTTC. Protein sequence: CASSLGAVSEQFF. V gene TRBV7-2 combines with J gene TRBJ2-1; no clear D. There are 13 residues in the CDR3. With 1 base removed from V and 9 bases from J, the gap between germline ends came to 10 bases. Germline-derived CDR1 and CDR2 are SGHTA and FQGNSA.

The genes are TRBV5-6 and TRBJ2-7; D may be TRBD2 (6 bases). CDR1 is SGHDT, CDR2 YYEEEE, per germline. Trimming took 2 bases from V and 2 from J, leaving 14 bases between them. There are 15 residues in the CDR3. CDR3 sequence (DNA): TGTGCCAGCAGCTTTACGGGGGAGTTGGCCTACGAGCAGTACTTC. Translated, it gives CASSFTGELAYEQYF.

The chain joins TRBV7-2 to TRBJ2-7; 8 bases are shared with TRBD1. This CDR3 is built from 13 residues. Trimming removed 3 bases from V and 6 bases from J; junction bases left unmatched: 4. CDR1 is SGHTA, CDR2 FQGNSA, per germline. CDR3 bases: TGTGCCAGCAGCTTGGACAGGGTGAGCGAGCAGTACTTC. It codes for CASSLDRVSEQYF.

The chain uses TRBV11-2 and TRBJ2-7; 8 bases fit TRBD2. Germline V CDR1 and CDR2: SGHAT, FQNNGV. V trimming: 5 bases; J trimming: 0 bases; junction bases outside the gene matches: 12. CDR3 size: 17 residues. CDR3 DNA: TGTGCCAGCAGCCTGGCCCCTAGCGGGCATACCTCCTACGAGCAGTACTTC. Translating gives CASSLAPSGHTSYEQYF.

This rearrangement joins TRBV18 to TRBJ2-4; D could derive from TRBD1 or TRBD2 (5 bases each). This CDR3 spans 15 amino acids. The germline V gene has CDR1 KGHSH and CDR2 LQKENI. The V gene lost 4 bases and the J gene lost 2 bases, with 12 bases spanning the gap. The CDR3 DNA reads TGTGCCAGCTCACTACCCGGGACCACCAAAAACATTCAGTACTTC. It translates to CASSLPGTTKNIQYF.

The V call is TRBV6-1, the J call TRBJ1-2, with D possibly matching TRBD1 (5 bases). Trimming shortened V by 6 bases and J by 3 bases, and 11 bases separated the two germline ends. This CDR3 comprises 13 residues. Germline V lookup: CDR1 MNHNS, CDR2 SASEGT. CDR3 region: CASRIGTDYGYTF. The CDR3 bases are TGTGCCAGCAGGATCGGGACGGACTATGGCTACACCTTC.

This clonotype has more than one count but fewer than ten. The DNA for the CDR3 is TGTGCCAGCAGCCCCATAGACTCTGGGGCCAACGTCCTGACTTTC. Residues: CASSPIDSGANVLTF. The rearrangement joins TRBV5-4 to TRBJ2-6; D not certain. The CDR3 runs 15 residues. The germline V and J ends were trimmed by 4 bases and 0 bases, with 8 bases remaining between them. Germline V CDR1 and CDR2: SGHNT, YYREEE (reference sequence).

The CDR3 loop reads CASSGPDRGNTEAFF. DNA of the CDR3: TGCGCCAGCAGCGGACCGGACAGGGGGAACACTGAAGCTTTCTTT. The rearrangement joins TRBV5-1 to TRBJ1-1; TRBD1 matches 9 bases. Germline V gives CDR1 SGHRS, CDR2 YFSETQ. With V trimmed by 4 bases and J by 1 base, 5 bases remained unmatched. The CDR3 runs 15 residues.

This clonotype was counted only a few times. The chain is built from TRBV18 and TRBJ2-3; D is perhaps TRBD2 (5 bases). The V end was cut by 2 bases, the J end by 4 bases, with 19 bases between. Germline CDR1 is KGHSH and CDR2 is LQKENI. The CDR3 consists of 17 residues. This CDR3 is CASSPIYAGRSADTQYF. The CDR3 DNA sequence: TGTGCCAGCTCACCAATCTATGCCGGGCGTAGCGCAGATACGCAGTATTTT.

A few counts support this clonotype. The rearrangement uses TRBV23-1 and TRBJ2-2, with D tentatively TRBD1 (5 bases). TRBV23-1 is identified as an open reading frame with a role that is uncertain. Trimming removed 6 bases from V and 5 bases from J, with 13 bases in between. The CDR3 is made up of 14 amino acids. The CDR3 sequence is CASRRPRETGELFF. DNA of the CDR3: TGCGCCAGCAGACGCCCCAGGGAAACCGGGGAGCTGTTTTTT.